Presented here are 4 T cell receptor beta chains from one specimen sequenced in a study of shared clonotypes between healthy human individuals. Profiled with immunoSEQ multiplex PCR; TCRdb holds only in-frame clones, not every one. Among approximately 1.9 million clones listed, 90% to 95% were seen once. Naive CD8 cells were CD45RO-negative, positively selected for CCR7, excluding terminally differentiated effector memory CD45RA+ cells. Sequenced: naive CD8+ T cells from PBMCs. The receptors come from a young man in good health. Some clones in this sample may be carry-over from other donors' samples.

The CDR3 nucleotides read TGTGCCAGCAGCGGACGAAGCGGGACTAGCGGGGGGTGGGCCCAGTACTTC. Amino acid sequence: CASSGRSGTSGGWAQYF. V is TRBV11-2 and J is TRBJ2-5; 15 bases fit TRBD2. Germline assignment: CDR1 SGHAT and CDR2 FQNNGV. Trimming took 5 bases from V and 9 from J; bases not matched to a gene: 13. This CDR3 contains 17 residues.

The chain combines TRBV18 with TRBJ1-2, with TRBD1 identical over 12 bases. After removal of 5 bases from V and 5 bases from J, the junction contained 6 bases not matched to a gene. Per the germline V gene, CDR1 is KGHSH and CDR2 is LQKENI. CDR3 length equals 15 residues. The DNA for the CDR3 is TGTGCCAGCTCATCGGGACAGGGGGCCTCTTATGGCTACACCTTC. Translation: CASSSGQGASYGYTF.

The rearrangement joins TRBV28 to TRBJ2-7; D not resolved. V shed 5 bases and J shed 2 bases, with 16 bases lying between them. Germline V gene sequence: CDR1 MDHEN, CDR2 SYDVKM. The CDR3 runs to 15 residues. The CDR3 DNA sequence: TGTGCCAGCAGTCCCCCGCGATCGGTAACCTACGAGCAGTACTTC. This gives the protein CASSPPRSVTYEQYF.

The chain carries TRBV5-5 and TRBJ2-1; D is undetermined. Trimming took 8 bases from V and 8 from J, leaving 14 bases between them. Per the germline V gene, CDR1 is SGHKS and CDR2 is YYEKEE (reference sequence). The CDR3 consists of 12 residues. DNA for the CDR3: TGTGCCAGGGGGATTCGGCACGATGAGCAGTTCTTC. Its translation is CARGIRHDEQFF.